These T cell receptor beta chains were read from a single sample in a study of blood T cell repertoires in COVID-19. Data came from immunoSEQ multiplex PCR; TCRdb stores just in-frame clones and leaves some out. The repertoire holds 40,000 or so clones, with roughly nine tenths as singletons. The sequencing input was peripheral blood. These receptors were taken from a man aged 50 to 59 with active COVID-19. The CDR3 runs from the conserved cysteine through the conserved F or W. Fields, in order: J gene, D gene, V gene, clone size, CDR3 DNA, CDR3 protein. A D gene is named only where the DNA matches it firmly. Size values are once, few and many counts, or a class for expanded clones, and some rows have none.

j_gene: TRBJ1-4; d_gene: -; v_gene: TRBV9; abundance: -; CDR3nt: TGTGCCAGCAGCGGAGGCCTCTCGAATGAAAAACTGTTTTTT; CDR3aa: CASSGGLSNEKLFF
j_gene: TRBJ1-5; d_gene: -; v_gene: TRBV5-8; abundance: -; CDR3nt: TGTGCCAGCAGCTTGAGCGGGTCAATCGGAGGGCAGCCCCAGCATTTT; CDR3aa: CASSLSGSIGGQPQHF
j_gene: TRBJ1-3; d_gene: -; v_gene: TRBV18; abundance: -; CDR3nt: TGTGCCAGCTCACCACTCAAGGGGGAGAGAAACACCATATATTTT; CDR3aa: CASSPLKGERNTIYF
j_gene: TRBJ2-7; d_gene: -; v_gene: TRBV9; abundance: -; CDR3nt: TGTGCCAGCAGCGCCGTACAGGGCGGCCCTCTCTACGAGCAGTACTTC; CDR3aa: CASSAVQGGPLYEQYF
j_gene: TRBJ2-1; d_gene: TRBD1; v_gene: TRBV5-1; abundance: -; CDR3nt: TGCGCCAGCAGGCCTACAGGGGGATCTCACAATGAGCAGTTCTTC; CDR3aa: CASRPTGGSHNEQFF
j_gene: TRBJ2-6; d_gene: TRBD2; v_gene: TRBV4-3; abundance: -; CDR3nt: TGCGCCAGCAGCCCCGCTAGCGGGGGGCCCTCTGGGGCCAACGTCCTGACTTTC; CDR3aa: CASSPASGGPSGANVLTF
j_gene: TRBJ1-5; d_gene: TRBD1; v_gene: TRBV4-1; abundance: few; CDR3nt: TGCGCCAGCAGCCAAGTCGGAGCAAGGGGGCCTCAGCCCCAGCATTTT; CDR3aa: CASSQVGARGPQPQHF
j_gene: TRBJ2-1; d_gene: TRBD1; v_gene: TRBV12-5; abundance: -; CDR3nt: TGTGCTAGTGGGCAACGAGGGGGCCGGAACAATGAGCAGTTCTTC; CDR3aa: CASGQRGGRNNEQFF
j_gene: TRBJ1-2; d_gene: TRBD1; v_gene: TRBV5-4; abundance: -; CDR3nt: TGTGCCAGCAGCACTCGACAGGGGGATAGGTATAACTATGGCTACACCTTC; CDR3aa: CASSTRQGDRYNYGYTF
j_gene: TRBJ2-7; d_gene: TRBD2; v_gene: TRBV3-1/TRBV3-2; abundance: -; CDR3nt: TGTGCCAGCAGCCAAGATGCGGGGGACGAGCAGTACTTC; CDR3aa: CASSQDAGDEQYF
j_gene: TRBJ2-3; d_gene: TRBD2; v_gene: TRBV27; abundance: -; CDR3nt: TGTGCCAGCAGTCCCCTACTAGCGGGGGGGCAAGATACGCAGTATTTT; CDR3aa: CASSPLLAGGQDTQYF
j_gene: TRBJ1-1; d_gene: -; v_gene: TRBV19; abundance: -; CDR3nt: TGTGCCAGTAGTATTGGAACAGCCCCGAACACTGAAGCTTTCTTT; CDR3aa: CASSIGTAPNTEAFF